The entry below gives a single T cell receptor beta chain sequence along with its context. These data belong to a study of blood T cell repertoires in COVID-19. Study at large: Samples of COVID-19 (acute and convalescent) were obtained from the United States, Italy and Spain.

Researchers sorted participants into cohorts using their self-reported clinical history. CDR3 length equals 15 residues. The germline V gene encodes CDR1 SGHNT and CDR2 YYREEE (reference sequence). V dropped 4 bases and J dropped 5 bases, with 16 bases sitting between them. Original processing methods: The assay estimated nucleated cells by amplifying reference gene primers. Profiling relied on immunoSEQ multiplex PCR, and the TCRdb table lists in-frame clones only, not all of them. V, J and clone size are those of that table, while D and trimming were read from the DNA. The sample contains about 270,000 clones, about nine tenths of which appear only once.

V and J are TRBV5-4 and TRBJ2-1, with D possibly matching TRBD2 (6 bases). This clonotype originated in a woman aged 30 to 39 with acute COVID-19. The sample comprised PBMCs or T cells enriched from blood (not recorded which). The CDR3 nucleotides are TGTGCCAGCAGCCTCGTGGAGCGGGCTCACAATGAGCAGTTCTTC. Protein: CASSLVERAHNEQFF.